A selection of T cell receptor beta chains follows, all from one sample in a study of T cell responses to AZD1222 COVID-19 vaccine. Some clones are missing from TCRdb's copy, which holds only in-frame ones; the method was immunoSEQ multiplex PCR. The table has tens of thousands of clones, roughly 85% seen once; the top ten hold 11%. The material sequenced was peripheral blood, taken 28 days after the second AZD1222 dose. These receptors were collected from an adult who received the AZD1222 COVID-19 vaccine. Each CDR3 is given without its conserved first and last residue. D genes are given only for firm matches.

D,V,J,CDR3
TRBD2,TRBV29-1,TRBJ2-7,SAGDYPNLYEQY
TRBD1,TRBV7-2,TRBJ2-3,ASSLRGQGAVDTQY
TRBD2,TRBV5-1,TRBJ2-2,ASSLRSASGGAGELF
.,TRBV2,TRBJ2-7,ASMGQDLY
.,TRBV4-3,TRBJ2-7,ASSQDPTTGTYEQY
.,TRBV29-1,TRBJ1-5,SVAERGGIGNQPQH
.,TRBV28,TRBJ2-7,ASSLGYEQY
.,TRBV19,TRBJ2-1,ASSMGRNSYNEQF
.,TRBV9,TRBJ1-6,ASSPAPTWDSPLH
TRBD1,TRBV7-2,TRBJ1-2,ASSPWTGPRYGYT
.,TRBV14,TRBJ2-6,ASSSTSGANVLT
.,TRBV24-1,TRBJ2-3,ATSDTELADTQY
.,TRBV15,TRBJ1-3,ATSRGGGSGNTIY
TRBD1,TRBV11-3,TRBJ2-2,ASSFGQGTNTGELF
TRBD2,TRBV5-4,TRBJ2-5,ASSSVGGAGQETQY
.,TRBV11-2,TRBJ2-2,ASSPPHTGELF
TRBD1,TRBV19,TRBJ2-3,ATAGGDTQY
.,TRBV29-1,TRBJ2-7,SVLNKGFSYEQY
.,TRBV28,TRBJ1-2,ASSPHRDGYT
.,TRBV7-9,TRBJ1-2,ASSLVGGRRYT
TRBD1,TRBV13,TRBJ1-2,ASSLGAGQASYGYT
.,TRBV6-5,TRBJ2-3,ASSSHSSPDTQY
.,TRBV6-2/TRBV6-3,TRBJ2-3,ASSRPQRTDTQY
TRBD2,TRBV7-8,TRBJ2-3,ASSLGVAGVPDTQY
.,TRBV6-2/TRBV6-3,TRBJ1-1,ASSQYNTEAF
.,TRBV11-1,TRBJ1-6,ASSRDPQASPLH
TRBD1,TRBV3-1/TRBV3-2,TRBJ1-1,ASSQQGGSGSEAF
TRBD1,TRBV19,TRBJ1-2,ASRDTGGLRGYT
.,TRBV7-2,TRBJ2-7,ASSFQFNSYEQY
.,TRBV11-3,TRBJ2-5,ASSLGGQYQETQY
.,TRBV21-1,TRBJ2-1,ASSKFRGYNEQF
.,TRBV7-2,TRBJ2-7,ASSLLAEGEQY
TRBD1,TRBV9,TRBJ1-2,ASSVGGQASYGYT
.,TRBV7-2,TRBJ1-1,ASSWMAVREGTEAF
.,TRBV3-1/TRBV3-2,TRBJ1-2,ASSLRLGNYGYT
TRBD1,TRBV6-5,TRBJ2-5,ASSLETGRFQY
TRBD1,TRBV7-3,TRBJ2-5,ASSTGTGKTQY
TRBD1,TRBV5-6,TRBJ1-5,ASTQGVGNQPQH
TRBD1,TRBV19,TRBJ1-2,ASTPGQGASFGYT
.,TRBV14,TRBJ1-6,ASSQDIGWNSPLH